This T cell receptor beta chain was identified during a study of blood T cell repertoires in COVID-19. This CDR3 region has 17 residues. V dropped 0 bases and J dropped 2; count of bases not matched to a gene: 9. The germline V gene encodes CDR1 LGHDT and CDR2 YNNKEL (reference sequence). The protocol was immunoSEQ multiplex PCR, while the TCRdb copy is restricted to in-frame clones and leaves out a portion. The sample lists 200,000 to 300,000 clones; around 86% were seen once. This clone was observed a handful of times. Sequencing used PBMCs or T cells enriched from blood (not recorded which). The receptor was isolated from a woman younger than 30 who had recovered from COVID-19. The chain uses TRBV3-1 (or the pseudogene TRBV3-2) and TRBJ2-5, with 7 bases aligning to TRBD1. Here the CDR3 DNA reads TGTGCCAGCAGCCAAGATGTGGCAGGGGGTGTACAAGAGACCCAGTACTTC. It specifies CASSQDVAGGVQETQYF.